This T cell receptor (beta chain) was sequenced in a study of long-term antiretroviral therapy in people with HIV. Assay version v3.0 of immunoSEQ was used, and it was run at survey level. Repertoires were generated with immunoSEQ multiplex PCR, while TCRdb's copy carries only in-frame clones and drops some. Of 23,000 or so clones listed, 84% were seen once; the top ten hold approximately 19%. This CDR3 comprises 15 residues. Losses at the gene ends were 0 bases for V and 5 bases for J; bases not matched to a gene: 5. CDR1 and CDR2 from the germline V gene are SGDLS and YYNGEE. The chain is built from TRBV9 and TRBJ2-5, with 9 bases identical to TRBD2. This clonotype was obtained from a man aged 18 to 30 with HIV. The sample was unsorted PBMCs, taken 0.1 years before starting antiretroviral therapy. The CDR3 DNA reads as TGTGCCAGCAGCGTAGGGACTAGCGATGGGGAGACCCAGTACTTC. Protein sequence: CASSVGTSDGETQYF.